This T cell receptor beta chain was recorded in a study of OX40 agonist ivuxolimab in advanced cancers. The method was immunoSEQ multiplex PCR; TCRdb's version includes in-frame clones alone and lacks a portion of them. Of roughly 67,000 clones in the sample, more than 90% were seen once. The CDR3 has 12 amino acids. The V and J ends lost 4 bases and 8 bases, in that order; junction bases with no gene match: 5. Germline CDR1 SGHRS, CDR2 YFSETQ. The chain recombines TRBV5-1 with TRBJ1-2; 7 bases are a match to TRBD1. This clonotype originated in an adult with an advanced solid tumor such as melanoma, head and neck, liver or kidney cancer. The source was CD4+ or CD8+ T cells sorted from blood, collected in a trial of the OX40 agonist ivuxolimab. The DNA of the CDR3 is TGCGCCAGCAGCCAGGGACAGCTGGGCTACACCTTC. It codes for CASSQGQLGYTF. Using reference TRBV5-1 and TRBJ1-2 for the parts outside the CDR3, the full variable domain is KAGVTQTPRYLIKTRGQQVTLSCSPISGHRSVSWYQQTPGQGLQFLFEYFSETQRNKGNFPGRFSGRQFSNSRSEMNVSTLELGDSALYLCASSQGQLGYTFGSGTRLTVV.